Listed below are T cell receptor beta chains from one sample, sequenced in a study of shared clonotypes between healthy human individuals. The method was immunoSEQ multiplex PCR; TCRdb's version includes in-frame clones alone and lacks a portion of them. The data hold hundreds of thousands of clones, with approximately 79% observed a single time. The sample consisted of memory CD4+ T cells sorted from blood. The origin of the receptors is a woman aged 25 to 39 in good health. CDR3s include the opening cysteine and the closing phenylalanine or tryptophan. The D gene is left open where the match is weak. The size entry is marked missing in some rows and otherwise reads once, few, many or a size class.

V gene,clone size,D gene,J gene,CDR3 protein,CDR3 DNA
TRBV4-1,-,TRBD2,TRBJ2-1,CASSHLAGGGNNEQFF,TGCGCCAGCAGCCATCTAGCGGGAGGTGGGAACAATGAGCAGTTCTTC
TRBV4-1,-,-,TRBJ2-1,CASSQERRRAQSSYNEQFF,TGCGCCAGCAGCCAAGAAAGGCGGAGAGCACAAAGCTCCTACAATGAGCAGTTCTTC
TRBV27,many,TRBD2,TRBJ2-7,CASSLKAPLAGNTRIEQYF,TGTGCCAGCAGTTTAAAGGCCCCACTAGCGGGCAATACTCGGATCGAGCAGTACTTC
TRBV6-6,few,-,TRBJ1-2,CASSTGNYGYTF,TGTGCCAGCAGTACAGGGAACTATGGCTACACCTTC
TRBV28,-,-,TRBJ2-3,CASRGTLGGTDTQYF,TGTGCCAGCAGAGGGACGCTTGGCGGGACAGATACGCAGTATTTT
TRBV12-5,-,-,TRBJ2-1,CASGLVLSGTSYNEQFF,TGTGCTAGTGGTTTGGTATTAAGCGGAACTTCCTACAATGAGCAGTTCTTC
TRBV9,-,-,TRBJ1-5,CASSGGPNQPQHF,TGTGCCAGCAGCGGGGGACCTAATCAGCCCCAGCATTTT
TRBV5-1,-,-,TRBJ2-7,CASSSPGLYSYEQYF,TGCGCCAGCAGCTCTCCGGGACTGTACTCCTACGAGCAGTACTTC
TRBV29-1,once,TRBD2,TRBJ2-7,CSVGIRGGAEVQYF,TGCAGCGTTGGCATCCGGGGGGGAGCAGAAGTGCAGTACTTC
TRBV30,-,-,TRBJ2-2,CAWRGQGINTGELFF,TGTGCCTGGAGAGGTCAGGGTATTAACACCGGGGAGCTGTTTTTT
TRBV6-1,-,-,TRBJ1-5,CASSGTEDQPQHF,TGTGCCAGCAGTGGAACTGAGGATCAGCCCCAGCATTTT
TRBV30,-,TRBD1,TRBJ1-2,CAGDSNYGYTF,TGTGCCGGGGACAGCAACTATGGCTACACCTTC
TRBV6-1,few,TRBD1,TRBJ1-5,CASRDRGNNQPQHF,TGTGCCAGCAGGGACAGGGGGAACAATCAGCCCCAGCATTTT